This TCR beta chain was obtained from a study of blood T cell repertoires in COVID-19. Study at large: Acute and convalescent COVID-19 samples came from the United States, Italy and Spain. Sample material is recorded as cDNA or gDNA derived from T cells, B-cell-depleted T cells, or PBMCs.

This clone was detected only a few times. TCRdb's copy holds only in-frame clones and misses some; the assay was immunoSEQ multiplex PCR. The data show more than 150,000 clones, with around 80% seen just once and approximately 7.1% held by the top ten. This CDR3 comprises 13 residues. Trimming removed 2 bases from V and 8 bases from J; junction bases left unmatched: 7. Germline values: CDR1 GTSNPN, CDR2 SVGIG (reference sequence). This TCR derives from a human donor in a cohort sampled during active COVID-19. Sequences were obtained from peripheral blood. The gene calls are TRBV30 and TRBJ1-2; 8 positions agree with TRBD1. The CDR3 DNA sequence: TGTGCCTGGAGTCCCCGGACAGGGATGGGCTACACCTTC. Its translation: CAWSPRTGMGYTF.